Each of the 10 T cell receptor beta chains below was sequenced from the same sample in a study of identical twins. TCRdb processed the 5' RACE reads anew with MiXCR; each CDR3 protein has one entry. The repertoire includes under 400,000 distinct CDR3 sequences, roughly 9% of them detected once, and roughly 8.9% sits in the top ten. Input material: naive T cells sorted from blood. Receptors were obtained from a woman aged 45-65 years in good health.

This rearrangement joins TRBV2 to TRBJ2-1, with D uncertain. Germline CDR1 reads SNHLY; CDR2 reads FYNNEI. V was trimmed by 7 bases and J by 0 bases, leaving 10 bases between them. The length of the CDR3 is 14 residues. The CDR3 DNA is TGTGCCAGCAAGAACCCGAGCTCCTACAATGAGCAGTTCTTC. As protein: CASKNPSSYNEQFF.

This clonotype was observed many times. The chain carries TRBV10-3 and TRBJ1-2; TRBD1 matches 9 bases. CDR3 length: 13 residues. Trimming removed 9 bases from V and 3 bases from J; junction bases left unmatched: 5. Germline CDR1 is ENHRY and CDR2 is SYGVKD. The CDR3 DNA reads as TGTGCCATTCTACGGACAGGGGACTATGGCTACACCTTC. Translation: CAILRTGDYGYTF.

This clonotype was recorded a few times. The chain carries TRBV7-2 and TRBJ2-3; 7 bases match TRBD2. This CDR3 comprises 16 residues. V shed 1 base and J 3 bases; nucleotides not matched to a gene: 7. Per the germline V gene, CDR1 is SGHTA and CDR2 is FQGNSA. The CDR3 is CASSLGRREETDTQYF. CDR3 nucleotide sequence: TGTGCCAGCAGCTTAGGTCGTCGGGAGGAAACAGATACGCAGTATTTT.

This clonotype has only a few counts. The chain has TRBV5-1 and TRBJ2-3; 9 positions match TRBD2. V dropped 0 bases and J dropped 4; count of bases not matched to a gene: 3. The CDR3 runs to 15 residues. Germline CDR1 SGHRS, CDR2 YFSETQ. The CDR3 nucleotides read TGCGCCAGCAGCTTGGGCGGGAGGGCCGCAGATACGCAGTATTTT. This sequence encodes CASSLGGRAADTQYF.

The table lists this clonotype with a few counts. The V and J genes are TRBV24-1 and TRBJ1-1, with a tentative D call TRBD1 (5 bases). V was cut by 9 bases and J by 10 bases, with 14 bases left in between. Germline V lookup: CDR1 KGHDR, CDR2 SFDVKD. The CDR3 contains 11 residues. The CDR3 here is CATGYGGRAFF. The CDR3, as DNA: TGTGCCACCGGGTACGGGGGAAGAGCTTTCTTT.

The chain recombines TRBV12-3 or TRBV12-4 with TRBJ2-1, with 10 bases identical to TRBD2. Trimming removed 5 bases from V and 7 bases from J; junction bases left unmatched: 14. The CDR3 is 17 residues long. Here the CDR3 reads CASSPPGEASGSNEQFF. CDR3 sequence (DNA): TGTGCCAGCAGTCCTCCCGGGGAGGCTAGCGGGAGTAATGAGCAGTTCTTC.

V gene TRBV4-1 combines with J gene TRBJ2-7; maybe TRBD2 (6 bases). V was pared by 4 bases and J by 4 bases, with 17 bases between. CDR1 and CDR2 from the germline V gene are MGHRA and YSYEKL. The CDR3 runs to 15 residues. The CDR3 DNA follows: TGCGCCAGCAGCCTCGTCGAAGCGGGTCGTTACGAGCAGTACGTC. It yields the protein CASSLVEAGRYEQYV.

This clonotype was counted ten times or more. The chain joins TRBV12-3 or TRBV12-4 to TRBJ2-5, with 7 bases lining up with TRBD1. CDR3 size: 12 residues. J gave up 4 bases and V 8 bases, and 4 bases lay outside the gene matches. In DNA, the CDR3 is TGTGCCAGCGGGCACAGGGGAGAGACCCAGTACTTC. It translates to CASGHRGETQYF.

This clonotype showed up just a few times. The chain employs TRBV29-1 and TRBJ2-1; 13 bases align to TRBD2. The CDR3 consists of 14 residues. With 7 bases clipped from V and 7 bases from J, the junction kept 7 bases outside the gene matches. The V gene's germline CDR1 is SQVTM and CDR2 ANQGSEA. The CDR3 loop is CSGLGTSGKNEQFF. The CDR3 region has the DNA TGCAGCGGCCTTGGGACTAGCGGGAAAAATGAGCAGTTCTTC.

This clonotype was seen more than once but under ten times. The chain couples TRBV27 to TRBJ1-2; perhaps TRBD1 as D (6 bases). Trimming took 2 bases from V and 5 from J, leaving 18 bases between them. The CDR3 has 16 residues. From germline, CDR1 is MNHEY and CDR2 SMNVEV (reference sequence). CDR3: CASSLRAWGLGYGYTF. In DNA, the CDR3 is TGTGCCAGCAGTTTAAGGGCTTGGGGGCTTGGGTATGGCTACACCTTC.